Below are 10 T cell receptor beta chains sequenced from a single sample in a study of T-cell reconstitution after alpha-beta-depleted transplantation in children. Construction of the TCRbeta library involved unique molecular identifiers. Each CDR3 protein gets one entry after TCRdb re-called the PCR reads with MiXCR. The sample has hundreds of thousands of distinct CDR3 sequences; around 17% are singletons. Material: PBMCs from the stem cell graft donor, obtained from the stem cell graft. The receptor set was obtained from a human donor who donated a stem cell graft to a child with acute myeloid leukemia.

This chain joins TRBV12-3 or TRBV12-4 and TRBJ2-7; TRBD2 aligns across 9 bases. Trimming at V came to 4 bases and at J to 4 bases, leaving 5 bases not matched to a gene. The CDR3 consists of 14 residues. The CDR3 DNA follows: TGTGCCAGCAGTTACGCGGGGGGGCCATACGAGCAGTACTTC. This sequence encodes CASSYAGGPYEQYF.

V gene TRBV7-3 combines with J gene TRBJ2-3; D is unresolved. The CDR3 runs 14 residues. Germline CDR1 is SGHTA and CDR2 is FQGTGA. V was cut by 1 base and J by 1 base, with 6 bases left in between. CDR3 loop: CASSLSSRTDTQYF. Written as DNA, the CDR3 is TGTGCCAGCAGCTTAAGTAGCCGCACAGATACGCAGTATTTT. Complete variable domain (other parts from reference TRBV7-3 and TRBJ2-3): GAGVSQTPSNKVTEKGKYVELRCDPISGHTALYWYRQSLGQGPEFLIYFQGTGAADDSGLPNDRFFAVRPEGSVSTLKIQRTERGDSAVYLCASSLSSRTDTQYFGPGTRLTVL.

This clonotype was seen many times. The rearrangement uses TRBV20-1 and TRBJ1-4, with 8 bases matching TRBD1. The length of the CDR3 is 13 residues. The germline gives CDR1 DFQATT, CDR2 SNEGSKA (reference sequence). J gave up 9 bases and V 2 bases, and 5 bases lay outside the gene matches. DNA of the CDR3: TGCAGTGCTAGATTGGGGACAGGCCAAAAACTGTTTTTT. Translating gives CSARLGTGQKLFF.

This clonotype was found once. One base away lies a much larger clone, so this may be a sequencing read error. The chain joins TRBV20-1 to TRBJ2-7; 8 bases agree with TRBD2. There are 16 residues in the CDR3. V gave up 0 bases and J gave up 5 bases; unmatched junction bases: 12. Germline values: CDR1 DFQATT, CDR2 SNEGSKA (reference sequence). In DNA, the CDR3 is TGCAGTGCTAGAGATTCTCGCGGGGGGTACTACCACGAGCAGTACTTC. This codes for CSARDSRGGYYHEQYF.

The rearrangement uses TRBV5-6 and TRBJ2-2; no clear D gene. V was clipped by 2 bases and J by 0 bases, with 11 bases between them. Germline V gene lookup returns CDR1 SGHDT and CDR2 YYEEEE. CDR3 length: 16 amino acids. The CDR3 region is CASSFYEVTNTGELFF. The CDR3 region has the DNA TGTGCCAGCAGCTTTTATGAGGTCACGAACACCGGGGAGCTGTTTTTT.

This clonotype occurred many times. The rearrangement uses TRBV7-2 and TRBJ1-6, with D possibly matching TRBD1 (6 bases). CDR1 is SGHTA and CDR2 is FQGNSA in the germline V gene. V lost 4 bases and J lost 4, with 14 bases in between. The CDR3 has 16 amino acids. CDR3 loop: CASSSQGGSYNSPLHF. For the CDR3, the DNA is TGTGCCAGCAGCTCACAGGGAGGGTCTTATAATTCACCCCTCCACTTT.

J is TRBJ1-4 and V is TRBV19; TRBD1 is a possible D gene (6 bases). The germline V gene encodes CDR1 LNHDA and CDR2 SQIVND (reference sequence). V lost 4 bases and J lost 10, with 13 bases in between. The CDR3 totals 13 residues. The CDR3 sequence is CASSRDISGKLFF. The CDR3 DNA reads as TGTGCCAGTAGTAGGGACATATCTGGAAAACTGTTTTTT.

The chain employs TRBV12-5 and TRBJ2-7; D is undetermined. The germline V and J ends were trimmed by 7 bases and 0 bases, with 13 bases remaining between them. Per germline, CDR1 LGHNT and CDR2 FRNRAP. The CDR3 runs 14 residues. CDR3 residues: CASEVIPVSYEQYV. The DNA for the CDR3 is TGTGCTAGTGAGGTCATACCTGTCTCCTACGAGCAGTACGTC.

This chain links TRBV12-3 or TRBV12-4 with TRBJ2-3; tentative D call: TRBD1 (5 bases). The CDR3 length is 15 residues. The V gene lost 6 bases and the J gene lost 2 bases, with 15 bases spanning the gap. CDR3 DNA sequence: TGTGCCAGCAGCCGGCAGGGTGTGGACACAGATACGCAGTATTTT. Amino acids: CASSRQGVDTDTQYF.

This clonotype was counted ten times or more. The rearrangement links TRBV5-6 to TRBJ2-1; no definite D call. V shed 2 bases and J shed 1 base, with 10 bases lying between them. Germline loops: CDR1 SGHDT, CDR2 YYEEEE. CDR3 length: 15 residues. The CDR3 reads CASSLLSQSYNEQFF. CDR3 nucleotide sequence: TGTGCCAGCAGCTTACTTTCGCAATCCTACAATGAGCAGTTCTTC.